The clone carrying this T cell receptor (beta chain) was seen a handful of times. Trimming removed 4 bases from V and 3 bases from J; junction bases left unmatched: 10. The CDR3 has 16 residues. The germline CDR1 and CDR2 sequences are SGHAT and FQNNGV. The sample originates from a study of T cells after yellow fever vaccination. The study made its TCR cDNA through 5'RACE template switching. That step introduced a universal primer site along with UMIs. TCRdb itself ran the 5' RACE reads through MiXCR, one entry per CDR3 protein. This sample has around 120,000 distinct CDR3 sequences, with about 6.8% found just once.

Material: CD4+ T cells sorted from PBMCs, obtained around 45 days after the first yellow fever vaccination. The sequence was obtained from a man between 18 and 29 years old who received the YFV17D yellow fever vaccine. The V call is TRBV11-2, the J call TRBJ2-7, with TRBD1 matching 9 bases. CDR3 protein: CASSWDRASGGYEQYF. For the CDR3, the DNA is TGTGCCAGCAGCTGGGACAGGGCAAGTGGCGGCTACGAGCAGTACTTC.